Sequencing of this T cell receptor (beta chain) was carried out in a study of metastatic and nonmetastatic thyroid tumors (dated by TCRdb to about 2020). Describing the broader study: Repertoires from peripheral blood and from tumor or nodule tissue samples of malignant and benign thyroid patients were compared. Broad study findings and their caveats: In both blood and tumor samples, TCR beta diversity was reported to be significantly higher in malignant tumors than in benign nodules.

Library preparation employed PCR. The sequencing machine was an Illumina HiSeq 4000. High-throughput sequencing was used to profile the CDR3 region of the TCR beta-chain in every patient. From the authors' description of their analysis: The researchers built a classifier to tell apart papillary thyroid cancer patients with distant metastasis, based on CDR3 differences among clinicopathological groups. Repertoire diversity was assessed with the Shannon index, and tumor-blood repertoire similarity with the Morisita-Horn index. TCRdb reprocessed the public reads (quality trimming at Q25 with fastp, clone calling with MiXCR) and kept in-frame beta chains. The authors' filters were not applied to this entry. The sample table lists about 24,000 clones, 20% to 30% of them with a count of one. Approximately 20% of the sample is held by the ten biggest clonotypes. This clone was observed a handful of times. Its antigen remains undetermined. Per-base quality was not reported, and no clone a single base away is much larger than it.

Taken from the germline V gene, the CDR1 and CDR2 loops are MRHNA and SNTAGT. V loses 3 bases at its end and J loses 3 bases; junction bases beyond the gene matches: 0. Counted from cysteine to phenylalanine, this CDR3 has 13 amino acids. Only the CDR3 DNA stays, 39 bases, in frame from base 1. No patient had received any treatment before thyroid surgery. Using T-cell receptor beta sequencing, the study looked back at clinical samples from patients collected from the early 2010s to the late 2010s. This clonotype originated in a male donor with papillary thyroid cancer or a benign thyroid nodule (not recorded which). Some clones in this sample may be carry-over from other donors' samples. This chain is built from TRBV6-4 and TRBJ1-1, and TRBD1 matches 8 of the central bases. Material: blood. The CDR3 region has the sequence CASSEDRDTEAFF. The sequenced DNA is TGTGCCAGCAGTGAGGACAGGGACACTGAAGCTTTCTTT.